This T cell receptor (beta chain) is drawn from a study of tumor-infiltrating lymphocytes in localized non-small cell lung cancer. About the research overall: The cohort mixed smokers and never-smokers, several histologies, and some post-neoadjuvant-chemotherapy samples. Study findings and constraints: IM1 and IM2 tumors showed no difference in T-cell fraction. Compared with uninvolved lung, tumors showed higher T cell infiltration by TCRbeta sequencing.

This clone was recorded only once. Its antigen remains unknown. CDR1 is MGHRA, CDR2 YSYEKL, per germline. V lost 4 bases, J lost 4 bases, and 7 bases stayed unmatched. The CDR3 runs 15 residues. This table comes from immunoSEQ multiplex PCR, and its TCRdb copy is limited to in-frame clones, with some not included. This table has about 13,000 clones, around 68% appearing once. The chain joins TRBV4-1 to TRBJ1-1; 9 bases are shared with TRBD1. Sequencing was performed on uninvolved lung tissue not adjacent to the tumor. The source of this sequence is a human donor with non-small cell lung cancer. The CDR3 bases are TGCGCCAGCAGCCCAGAGACAGGGGGACGCACTGAAGCTTTCTTT. It codes for CASSPETGGRTEAFF.